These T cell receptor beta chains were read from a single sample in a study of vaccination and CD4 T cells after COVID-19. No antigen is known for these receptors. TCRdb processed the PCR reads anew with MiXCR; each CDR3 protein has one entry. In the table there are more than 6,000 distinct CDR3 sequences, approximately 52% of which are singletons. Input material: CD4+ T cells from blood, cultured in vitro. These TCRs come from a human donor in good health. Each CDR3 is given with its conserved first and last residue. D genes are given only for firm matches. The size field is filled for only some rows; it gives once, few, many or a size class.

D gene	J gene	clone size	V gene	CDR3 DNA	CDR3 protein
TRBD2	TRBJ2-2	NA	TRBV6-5	TGTGCCAGCAGTTACTTGGGACTAGGGGAGAACACCGGGGAGCTGTTTTTT	CASSYLGLGENTGELFF
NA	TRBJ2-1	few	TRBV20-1	TGCAGTGCCGCGATCCGGGCCTACAATGAGCAGTTCTTC	CSAAIRAYNEQFF
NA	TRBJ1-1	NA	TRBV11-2	TGTGCCAGCAGCTTAGCGGACGTTGAAGCTTTCTTT	CASSLADVEAFF
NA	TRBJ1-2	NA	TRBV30	TGTGCCTGGGCGGCGGGCAACTATGGCTACACCTTC	CAWAAGNYGYTF
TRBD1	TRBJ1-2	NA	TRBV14	TGTGCCAGCAGCCTACTAGGACAGGGCGACTATGGCTACACCTTC	CASSLLGQGDYGYTF
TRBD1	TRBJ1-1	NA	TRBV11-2	TGTGCCAGCAGGCCGACCAGGGGGCGAACTCCGACAGCTTTCTTT	CASRPTRGRTPTAFF
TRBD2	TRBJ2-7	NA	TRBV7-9	TGTGCCAGCAGCTCGGGACTAGCCTTAGGGTACGAGCAGTACTTC	CASSSGLALGYEQYF
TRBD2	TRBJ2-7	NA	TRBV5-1	TGCGCCAGCAGCTTCTCCCCCAGCGGGGGTTACGAGCAGTACTTC	CASSFSPSGGYEQYF
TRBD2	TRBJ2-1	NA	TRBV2	TGTGCCAGCAGAGTAGCGGGAGCCACCTACAATGAGCAGTTCTTC	CASRVAGATYNEQFF
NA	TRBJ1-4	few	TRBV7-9	TGTGCCAGCAGCGGCCCCGCGGGGGGAAAACTGTTTTTT	CASSGPAGGKLFF
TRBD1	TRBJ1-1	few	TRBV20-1	TGCAGTGCTCTGGACCGGACAGGGAGATACACTGAAGCTTTCTTT	CSALDRTGRYTEAFF
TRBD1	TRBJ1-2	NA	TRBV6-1	TGTGCCAGCATAGGGGGCTGGGGGGCGTCTAATGGCTACACCTTC	CASIGGWGASNGYTF
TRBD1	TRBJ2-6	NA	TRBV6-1	TGTGCCAGCAGTGAGCTAGGACAGGGTACGGGGGCCAACGTCCTGACTTTC	CASSELGQGTGANVLTF
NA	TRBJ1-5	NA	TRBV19	TGTGCCAGTAGTATAGGTTCAACACGGACGTGGACGCCCCAGCATTTT	CASSIGSTRTWTPQHF
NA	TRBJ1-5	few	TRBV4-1	TGCGCCAGCAGCCAAGACTTGGGAATCAGCAATCAGCCCCAGCATTTT	CASSQDLGISNQPQHF
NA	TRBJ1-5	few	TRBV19	TGTGCCACGTTAATTAGGCGAGGGCAGGGCCAGCCCCAGCATTTT	CATLIRRGQGQPQHF
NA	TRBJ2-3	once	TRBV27	TGTGCCAGCAGTCGGTTCATCTTGGGGGGCTTAAAGGTGTTTAGGGCAGATACGCAGTATTTT	CASSRFILGGLKVFRADTQYF
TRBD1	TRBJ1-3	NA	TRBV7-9	TGTGCCAGCAGCTTTAAACAGGGGAAGGCTGGAAACACCATATATTTT	CASSFKQGKAGNTIYF
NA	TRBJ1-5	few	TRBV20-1	TGCAGTGCTAGCCCGGGACTTGGGGGCAATCAGCCCCAGCATTTT	CSASPGLGGNQPQHF
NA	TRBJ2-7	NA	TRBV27	TGTGCCAGCAGTCCCCCAGGCAGGGTAGGCGAGCAGTACTTC	CASSPPGRVGEQYF
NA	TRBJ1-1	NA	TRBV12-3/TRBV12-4	TGTGCCAGCAGTTTGGGGCGACGCCGCACCGCAGAAGCTTTCTTT	CASSLGRRRTAEAFF
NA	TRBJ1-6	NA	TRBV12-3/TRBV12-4	TGTGCCAGCAGTCCCGGTCTGACTAATTCACCCCTCCACTTT	CASSPGLTNSPLHF
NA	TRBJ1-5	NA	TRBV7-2	TGTGCCAGCAGCTTAGCTTCAGGCCAGCCCCAGCATTTT	CASSLASGQPQHF
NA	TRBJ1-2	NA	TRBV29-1	TGCAGCGTCGCACTTGGGGGGCTTGGTGGCTACACCTTC	CSVALGGLGGYTF
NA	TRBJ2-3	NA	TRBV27	TGTGCCAGCAGCCGACAGGGCACAGATACGCAGTATTTT	CASSRQGTDTQYF
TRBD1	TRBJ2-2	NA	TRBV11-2	TGTGCCAGCAGCTTGAGAGACGTGGGACAGTCGAACACCGGGGAGCTGTTTTTT	CASSLRDVGQSNTGELFF
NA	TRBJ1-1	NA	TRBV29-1	TGCAGCGTCGCCAAGGGTACAGGGAACACTGAAGCTTTCTTT	CSVAKGTGNTEAFF
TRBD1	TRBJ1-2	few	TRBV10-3	TGTGCCATCAGCGGACAGGGGGCGACAGTCGGCTACACCTTC	CAISGQGATVGYTF
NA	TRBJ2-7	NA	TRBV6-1	TGTGCCAGCAGTGCTCCCAAGGGGCCCTTCCACGAGCAGTACTTC	CASSAPKGPFHEQYF
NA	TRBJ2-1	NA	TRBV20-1	TGCAGTGCAGAGTGGTTCGGGGGCCCCAATGAGCAGTTCTTC	CSAEWFGGPNEQFF
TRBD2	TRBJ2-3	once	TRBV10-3	TGTGCCATCAGCGATGGACGGAAGGCTAGCGGGTCCCAAGATACGCAGTATTTT	CAISDGRKASGSQDTQYF
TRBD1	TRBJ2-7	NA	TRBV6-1	TGTGCCAGCCTGGGCCGATTTGGACAGGGGCTCTACGAGCAGTACTTC	CASLGRFGQGLYEQYF
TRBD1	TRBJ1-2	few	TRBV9	TGTGCCAGCAGCGCTTCACAGGGGTCCCCCTATGGCTACACCTTC	CASSASQGSPYGYTF
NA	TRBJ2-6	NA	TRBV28	TGTGCCAGCAGTTTGGTTATAGGGCCTGGGGCCAACGTCCTGACTTTC	CASSLVIGPGANVLTF
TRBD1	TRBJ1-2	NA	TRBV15	TGTGCCACCAGCAGGGTGACAGGGGGCCCCGGCTATGGCTACACCTTC	CATSRVTGGPGYGYTF
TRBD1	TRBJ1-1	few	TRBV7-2	TGTGCCAGCAGCCGTGACAGGGAGGGGAAAGCTTTCTTT	CASSRDREGKAFF
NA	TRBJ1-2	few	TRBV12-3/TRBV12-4	TGTGCCAGCAGTCCCCCTAGAAGAGGTGGCTACACCTTC	CASSPPRRGGYTF
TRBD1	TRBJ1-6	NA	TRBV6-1	TGTGCCAGCAGTGAACTCGACAGGGAGTTGACACCCCTCCACTTT	CASSELDRELTPLHF
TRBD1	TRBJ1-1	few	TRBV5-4	TGTGCCAGCAGCCTTACAGGGGAACTCACTGAAGCTTTCTTT	CASSLTGELTEAFF
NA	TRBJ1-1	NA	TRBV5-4	TGTGCCAGCAGCTTGAGGTGGGGGGGGAACACTGAAGCTTTCTTT	CASSLRWGGNTEAFF
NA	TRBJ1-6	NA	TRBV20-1	TGCAGTGCCTGGACCCATAGCTCCTATAATTCACCCCTCCACTTT	CSAWTHSSYNSPLHF
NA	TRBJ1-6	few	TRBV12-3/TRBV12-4	TGTGCCAGCAGTTTGCGAGAGTCGGTCTCCCTCGCTGGACCCCTCCACTTT	CASSLRESVSLAGPLHF
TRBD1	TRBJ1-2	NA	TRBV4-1	TGCGCCAGCAGCTTTGGGACAGGGGGCCTAGCTAACTATGGCTACACCTTC	CASSFGTGGLANYGYTF
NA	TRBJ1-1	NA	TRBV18	TGTGCCAGCTCACCTCGGGGAGATTATGAAGCTTTCTTT	CASSPRGDYEAFF
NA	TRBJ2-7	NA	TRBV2	TGTGCCAGCAGTGAAGAATACGAGCAGTACTTC	CASSEEYEQYF
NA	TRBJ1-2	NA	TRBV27	TGTGCCAGCGGCCCCCAGGGCAGGGATTATGGCTACACCTTC	CASGPQGRDYGYTF
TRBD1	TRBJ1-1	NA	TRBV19	TGTGCCAGTAGTGCGGAAGCCGGGACAGGGACTGAAGCTTTCTTT	CASSAEAGTGTEAFF
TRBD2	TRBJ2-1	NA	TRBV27	TGTGCCAGCAGACGGCGCGGCGGGACTAGTTCGGGGGAGCAGTTCTTC	CASRRRGGTSSGEQFF
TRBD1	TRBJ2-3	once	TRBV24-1	TGTGCCACCAGTGATCCCCGGGACAGGAGAGAAGATACGCAGTATTTT	CATSDPRDRREDTQYF